The clone carrying this T cell receptor (beta chain) was counted many times. Stated time point: newly diagnosed GD, antithyroid drugs for less than 3 months. The authors made the TCR library using RNA they extracted from PBMCs. These data originate in a study of regulatory T cells in long-lasting Graves disease. Construction of TCR beta libraries relied on iRepertoire HTBI primers and on Arm-PCR targeting CDR3 regions. TCRdb recomputed calls from the multiplex PCR reads with MiXCR, one row per CDR3 protein. The sample has roughly 400,000 distinct CDR3 sequences, approximately 15% seen once. Germline CDR1 reads MDHEN; CDR2 reads SYDVKM. V shed 1 base and J 1 base; nucleotides not matched to a gene: 6. This CDR3 is 16 amino acids long. These sequences were also reported in another study, on T cells in Graves' hyperthyroidism and ophthalmopathy. That source notes: Ophthalmopathy prediction by the model preceded onset by a median about 6.5 months.

The sample consisted of peripheral blood mononuclear cells (PBMCs), taken at new diagnosis, from a patient treated with antithyroid drugs. V usage is TRBV28 and J usage is TRBJ2-5; 7 nucleotides agree with TRBD1. This receptor was taken from a woman in her 40s with Graves disease. CDR3 region: CASSLYTGQVQETQYF. CDR3 coding DNA: TGTGCCAGCAGTTTATATACCGGACAGGTCCAAGAGACCCAGTACTTC. Using reference TRBV28 and TRBJ2-5 for the parts outside the CDR3, the full variable domain is DVKVTQSSRYLVKRTGEKVFLECVQDMDHENMFWYRQDPGLGLRLIYFSYDVKMKEKGDIPEGYSVSREKKERFSLILESASTNQTSMYLCASSLYTGQVQETQYFGPGTRLLVL.